The 21 T cell receptor beta chains in this list originate from one sample, sequenced in a study of blood T cell repertoires in COVID-19. The protocol was immunoSEQ multiplex PCR, while the TCRdb copy is restricted to in-frame clones and leaves out a portion. Of about 60,000 clones listed, 88% are singletons. Source material: peripheral blood. The source is a human donor in a cohort sampled during active COVID-19.

The chain employs TRBV27 and TRBJ1-5; weak D call: TRBD1 (6 bases). Trimming cost V 4 bases and J 12 bases, with 16 bases left between them. Germline V gene sequence: CDR1 MNHEY, CDR2 SMNVEV (reference sequence). CDR3 size: 13 residues. The CDR3 here is CASSSSGTRYQHF. The DNA of the CDR3 is TGTGCCAGCAGTTCGTCCGGGACAAGATACCAGCATTTT.

The CDR3 sequence: CASSQQGLLNEKLFF. DNA of the CDR3: TGTGCCAGCAGTCAACAGGGGCTGCTAAATGAAAAACTGTTTTTT. The V gene is TRBV6-2 or TRBV6-3, the J gene TRBJ1-4; 7 nucleotides line up with TRBD1. Germline-derived CDR1 and CDR2 are MNHEY and SVGEGT. This CDR3 is built from 15 residues. The V segment lost 5 bases and the J segment 5 bases; nucleotides outside the gene matches: 8.

J is TRBJ1-2 and V is TRBV5-6; possibly TRBD1 for D (5 bases). Germline loops: CDR1 SGHDT, CDR2 YYEEEE. The CDR3 spans 14 residues. The V gene lost 4 bases and the J gene lost 4 bases, with 14 bases spanning the gap. This CDR3 reads CASSRAPGGYGYTF. In DNA form, the CDR3 reads TGTGCCAGCAGCCGGGCCCCGGGGGGCTATGGCTACACCTTC.

The chain uses TRBV2 and TRBJ2-5; 9 nucleotides match TRBD2. This CDR3 is built from 18 residues. CDR1 SNHLY and CDR2 FYNNEI come from the germline V gene. V lost 0 bases, J lost 4 bases, and 12 bases stayed unmatched. As DNA, the CDR3 is TGTGCCAGCAGTGAAGCGAATATGGCGGGAGGGCCTTTAGAGACCCAGTACTTC. It specifies CASSEANMAGGPLETQYF.

The chain links TRBV19 to TRBJ1-4, with a possible D match to TRBD1 (6 bases). The CDR3 extends over 13 amino acids. Germline CDR1 is LNHDA and CDR2 is SQIVND (reference sequence). Trimming removed 8 bases at V and 2 bases at J, with 9 bases between. CDR3 DNA sequence: TGTGCCAGTCAAGACAGGACTAATGAAAAACTGTTTTTT. Protein sequence: CASQDRTNEKLFF.

The rearrangement joins TRBV19 to TRBJ1-5; a possible D gene is TRBD1 (6 bases). V gave up 4 bases and J gave up 5 bases, with 9 bases separating them. This CDR3 contains 13 residues. Germline V gene lookup returns CDR1 LNHDA and CDR2 SQIVND (reference sequence). CDR3 loop: CASSTGADQPQHF. The CDR3 bases are TGTGCCAGTAGTACAGGGGCGGATCAGCCCCAGCATTTT.

This chain connects TRBV7-3 to TRBJ1-1; TRBD1 aligns across 7 bases. J gave up 5 bases and V 1 base, and 10 bases lay outside the gene matches. The CDR3 has 16 amino acids. CDR1 is SGHTA, CDR2 FQGTGA, per germline. The CDR3 DNA sequence: TGTGCCAGCAGCTTAAGTCCTCCAGGGGGTGGAACTGAAGCTTTCTTT. Translating it yields CASSLSPPGGGTEAFF.

The CDR3 DNA reads as TGTGCCAGCAGCCGAACCCGGGAGGAGACCCAGTACTTC. Translating it yields CASSRTREETQYF. The chain links TRBV6-5 to TRBJ2-5; possible D gene TRBD2, 6 bases. Deletions cut 6 bases from V and 5 bases from J, with 13 bases between. The CDR3 runs to 13 residues. Looked up from germline, CDR1 is MNHEY and CDR2 is SVGAGI.

The CDR3 nucleotides are TGTGCCAGCAGGTCGGTATTTATTAGCAATCAGCCCCAGCATTTT. It specifies CASRSVFISNQPQHF. This rearrangement joins TRBV27 to TRBJ1-5; D is unclear. Germline V gene sequence: CDR1 MNHEY, CDR2 SMNVEV (reference sequence). The V end lost 6 bases, the J end lost 0 bases, and 12 bases lay between the germline ends. The CDR3 is 15 amino acids.

Comment on this clone: A junction end diverges from the germline sequence, so it may reflect a read error. Here the CDR3 DNA reads TGTGCCAGCAGTTTTGTAAACTATGGCCACACCTTC. Translating it yields CASSFVNYGHTF. This chain uses TRBV28 with TRBJ1-2; D is unclear. The length of the CDR3 is 12 residues. The germline CDR1 and CDR2 sequences are MDHEN and SYDVKM.

J is TRBJ2-1 and V is TRBV2; the D is unclear. The CDR3 contains 11 residues. Germline V gives CDR1 SNHLY, CDR2 FYNNEI. Trimming shortened V by 7 bases and J by 4 bases, and 5 bases separated the two germline ends. CDR3 coding DNA: TGTGCCAGCACGGTTTACAATGAGCAGTTCTTC. It encodes CASTVYNEQFF. The entire variable domain, with the rest obtained from reference TRBV2 and TRBJ2-1, is as follows: EPEVTQTPSHQVTQMGQEVILRCVPISNHLYFYWYRQILGQKVEFLVSFYNNEISEKSEIFDDQFSVERPDGSNFTLKIRSTKLEDSAMYFCASTVYNEQFFGPGTRLTVL.

The chain recombines TRBV18 with TRBJ1-3; D gene unclear. Trimming shortened V by 0 bases and J by 0 bases, and 6 bases separated the two germline ends. The germline V gene encodes CDR1 KGHSH and CDR2 LQKENI. The CDR3 is 15 residues long. In nucleotides, the CDR3 is TGTGCCAGCTCACCACCGGGCAGCTCTGGAAACACCATATATTTT. Protein sequence: CASSPPGSSGNTIYF.

The chain couples TRBV7-2 to TRBJ1-5; 8 positions agree with TRBD1. CDR3 length: 15 amino acids. CDR1 and CDR2 (germline): SGHTA, FQGNSA. V shed 5 bases and J 6 bases; nucleotides not matched to a gene: 9. CDR3 DNA sequence: TGTGCCAGCAGCCCCGGACAGGGTCAGTTTCAGCCCCAGCATTTT. Translation: CASSPGQGQFQPQHF.

The V call is TRBV3-1 (or the pseudogene TRBV3-2), the J call TRBJ1-2, with D unclear. Trimming stripped 5 bases from V and 0 bases from J, with 7 bases between. Germline CDR1 and CDR2: LGHDT and YNNKEL (reference sequence). CDR3 size: 13 residues. The CDR3 bases are TGTGCCAGCAGCTCCTTAACTAACTATGGCTACACCTTC. It translates to CASSSLTNYGYTF.

This clone was detected a few times. The chain combines TRBV5-1 with TRBJ1-2; 9 nucleotides align to TRBD1. This CDR3 is 15 amino acids long. Trimming removed 4 bases from V and 2 bases from J; junction bases left unmatched: 6. From germline, CDR1 is SGHRS and CDR2 YFSETQ. The CDR3 bases are TGCGCCAGCAGCGCTTCCGGGACAGGGAACTATGGCTACACCTTC. Encoded protein: CASSASGTGNYGYTF.

The chain links TRBV2 to TRBJ1-5, with 8 nucleotides matching TRBD1. The germline gives CDR1 SNHLY, CDR2 FYNNEI. This CDR3 is built from 14 residues. The V segment lost 6 bases and the J segment 4 bases; nucleotides outside the gene matches: 5. The CDR3 sequence: CASSRQGANQPQHF. The CDR3 bases are TGTGCCAGCAGCAGGCAGGGGGCAAATCAGCCCCAGCATTTT. Using reference TRBV2 and TRBJ1-5 for the parts outside the CDR3, the full variable domain is EPEVTQTPSHQVTQMGQEVILRCVPISNHLYFYWYRQILGQKVEFLVSFYNNEISEKSEIFDDQFSVERPDGSNFTLKIRSTKLEDSAMYFCASSRQGANQPQHFGDGTRLSIL.

The J gene is TRBJ2-1, the V gene TRBV5-5; TRBD2 matches at 12 bases. Germline V gene data show CDR1 as SGHKS and CDR2 as YYEKEE (reference sequence). This CDR3 is built from 19 residues. J gave up 6 bases and V 3 bases, and 16 bases lay outside the gene matches. CDR3 coding DNA: TGTGCCAGCAGCTCTCCGGGTCTAGCGGGAGGGCCGGGTGGCAATGAGCAGTTCTTC. Its protein product is CASSSPGLAGGPGGNEQFF.

This clone showed up just a few times. The rearrangement joins TRBV3-1 (or the pseudogene TRBV3-2) to TRBJ1-2; the D gene is possibly TRBD1 (6 bases). Germline assignment: CDR1 LGHDT and CDR2 YNNKEL (reference sequence). Trimming left V 4 bases short and J 4 bases short, with 10 bases between. The length of the CDR3 is 13 residues. Written as DNA, the CDR3 is TGTGCCAGCAGCCCCGCAGGGGTCTATGGCTACACCTTC. Protein: CASSPAGVYGYTF.

The chain employs TRBV7-3 and TRBJ2-7; maybe TRBD2 (6 bases). Germline CDR1 and CDR2: SGHTA and FQGTGA. This CDR3 is 13 amino acids long. Trimming pared 1 base from V and 4 bases from J, leaving 8 bases between. The CDR3 region has the DNA TGTGCCAGCAGCTTAAAGGCGGGGTACGAGCAGTACTTC. Its protein is CASSLKAGYEQYF.

The CDR3 nucleotides are TGTGCCAGCTCATCAGGGATTAATGAAAAACTGTTTTTT. It codes for CASSSGINEKLFF. This chain links TRBV18 with TRBJ1-4, with a tentative D call TRBD1 (5 bases). From germline, CDR1 is KGHSH and CDR2 LQKENI. The V end was cut by 5 bases, the J end by 4 bases, with 8 bases between. The CDR3 consists of 13 residues.

The chain uses TRBV5-1 and TRBJ2-2; 9 nucleotides line up with TRBD1. There are 17 residues in the CDR3. From germline, CDR1 is SGHRS and CDR2 YFSETQ. V trimming: 4 bases; J trimming: 4 bases; junction bases outside the gene matches: 11. The CDR3: CASSPSVGQGGTGELFF. CDR3 nucleotides: TGCGCCAGCAGCCCCTCTGTGGGACAGGGAGGCACCGGGGAGCTGTTTTTT.